This T cell receptor beta chain is from a study of cytomegalovirus exposure and HLA in healthy donors. Study-level points and caveats: In an earlier analysis, most TCR beta V segments were productive about 87% or about 30% of the time. As a later analysis showed, a missense DCLRE1C variant was linked to trimming of TCR beta V- and J-genes.

V dropped 5 bases and J dropped 8 bases, with 16 bases sitting between them. CDR3 length: 14 residues. Germline loops: CDR1 SNHLY, CDR2 FYNNEI. The study ran its PCR with 60 Vbeta and 13 Jbeta primers. Data came from immunoSEQ multiplex PCR; TCRdb stores just in-frame clones and leaves some out. The sample has some 77,000 clones; roughly 80% are singletons. A word on this clone: What it binds is unknown.

This chain connects TRBV2 to TRBJ2-1; weak D call: TRBD1 (6 bases). The receptor was isolated from a woman in her forties in good health and CMV-seronegative. Input material: PBMCs. The CDR3 region is CASSRDRSSDEQFF. Written as DNA, the CDR3 is TGTGCCAGCAGTCGAGACAGGAGTTCCGATGAGCAGTTCTTC.